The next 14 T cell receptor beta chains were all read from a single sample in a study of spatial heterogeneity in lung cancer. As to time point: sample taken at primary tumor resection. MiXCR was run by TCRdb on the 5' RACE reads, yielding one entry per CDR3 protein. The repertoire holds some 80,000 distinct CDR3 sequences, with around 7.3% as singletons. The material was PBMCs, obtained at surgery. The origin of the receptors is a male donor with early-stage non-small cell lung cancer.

The CDR3 bases are TGTGCCAGTAATAGACAGGGTAGGGACAATGAGCAGTTCTTC. It codes for CASNRQGRDNEQFF. This chain joins TRBV19 and TRBJ2-1, with 7 bases aligning to TRBD1. The junction had 8 bases not matched to a gene; V was cut back by 7 bases and J by 5 bases. Germline loops: CDR1 LNHDA, CDR2 SQIVND (reference sequence). The CDR3 sequence is 14 residues long.

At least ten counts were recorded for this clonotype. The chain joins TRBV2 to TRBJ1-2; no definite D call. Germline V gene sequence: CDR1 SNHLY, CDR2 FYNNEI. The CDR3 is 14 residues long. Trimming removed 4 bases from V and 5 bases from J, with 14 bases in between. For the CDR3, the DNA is TGTGCCAGCAGTGTGGACGCTATTAGTTATGGCTACACCTTC. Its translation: CASSVDAISYGYTF.

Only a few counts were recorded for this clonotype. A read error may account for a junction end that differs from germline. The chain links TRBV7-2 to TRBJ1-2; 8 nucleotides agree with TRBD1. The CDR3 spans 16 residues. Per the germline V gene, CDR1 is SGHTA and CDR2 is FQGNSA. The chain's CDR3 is CANSLDRGVRNYGYTF. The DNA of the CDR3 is TGTGCCAACAGCCTTGACAGGGGAGTTCGAAACTATGGCTACACCTTC.

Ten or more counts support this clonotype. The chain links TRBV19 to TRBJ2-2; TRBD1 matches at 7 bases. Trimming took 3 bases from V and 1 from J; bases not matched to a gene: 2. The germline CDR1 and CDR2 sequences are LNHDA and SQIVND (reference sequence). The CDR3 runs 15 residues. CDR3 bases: TGTGCCAGTAGTATTAGGACAGGGAACACCGGGGAGCTGTTTTTT. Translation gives CASSIRTGNTGELFF.

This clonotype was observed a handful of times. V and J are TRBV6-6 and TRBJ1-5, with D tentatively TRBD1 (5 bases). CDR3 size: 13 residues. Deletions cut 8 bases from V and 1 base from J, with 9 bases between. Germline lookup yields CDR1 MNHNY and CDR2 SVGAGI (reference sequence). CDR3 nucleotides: TGTGCCAGCGGACAATCCAGCAATCAGCCCCAGCATTTT. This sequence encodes CASGQSSNQPQHF.

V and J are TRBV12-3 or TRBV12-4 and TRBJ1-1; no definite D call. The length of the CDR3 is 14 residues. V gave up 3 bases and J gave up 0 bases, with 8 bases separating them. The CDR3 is CASSFNGLNTEAFF. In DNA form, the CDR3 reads TGTGCCAGCAGTTTCAACGGCTTGAACACTGAAGCTTTCTTT.

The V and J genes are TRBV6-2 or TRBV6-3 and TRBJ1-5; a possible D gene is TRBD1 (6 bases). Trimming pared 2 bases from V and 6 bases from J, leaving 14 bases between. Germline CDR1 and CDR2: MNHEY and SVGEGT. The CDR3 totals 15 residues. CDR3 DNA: TGTGCCAGCAGTTACGAGCAAACAGGGCCTCAGCCCCAGCATTTT. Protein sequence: CASSYEQTGPQPQHF.

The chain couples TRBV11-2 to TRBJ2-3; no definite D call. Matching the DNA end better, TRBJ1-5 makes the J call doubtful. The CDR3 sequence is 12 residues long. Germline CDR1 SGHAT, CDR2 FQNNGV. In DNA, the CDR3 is TGTGCCAGCAGCTTATTCGGAGATACGCAGCATTTT. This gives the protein CASSLFGDTQHF.

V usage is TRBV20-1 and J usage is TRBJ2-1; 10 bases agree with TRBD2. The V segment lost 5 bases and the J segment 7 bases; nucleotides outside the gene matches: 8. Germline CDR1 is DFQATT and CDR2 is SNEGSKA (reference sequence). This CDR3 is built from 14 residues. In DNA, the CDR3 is TGCAGTGCTGACCCTAGCGGGAGAGAGAATGAGCAGTTCTTC. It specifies CSADPSGRENEQFF.

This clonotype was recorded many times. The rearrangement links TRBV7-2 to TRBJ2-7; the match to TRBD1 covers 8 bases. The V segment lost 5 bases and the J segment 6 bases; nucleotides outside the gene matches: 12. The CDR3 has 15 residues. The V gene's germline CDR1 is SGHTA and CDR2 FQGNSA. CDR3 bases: TGTGCCAGCAGCACGCAACCGGGACAGGTGGCCGAGCAGTACTTC. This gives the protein CASSTQPGQVAEQYF.

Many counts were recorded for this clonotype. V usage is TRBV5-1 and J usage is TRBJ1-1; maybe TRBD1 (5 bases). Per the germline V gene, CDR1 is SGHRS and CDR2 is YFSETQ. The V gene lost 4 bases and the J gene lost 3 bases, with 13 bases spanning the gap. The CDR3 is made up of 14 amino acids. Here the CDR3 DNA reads TGCGCCAGCAGCCCGGCGACAGAGGACACTGAAGCTTTCTTT. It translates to CASSPATEDTEAFF.

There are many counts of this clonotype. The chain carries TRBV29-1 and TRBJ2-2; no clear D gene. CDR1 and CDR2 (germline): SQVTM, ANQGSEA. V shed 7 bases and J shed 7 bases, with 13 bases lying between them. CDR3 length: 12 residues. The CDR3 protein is CSGRKVGGELFF. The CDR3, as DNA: TGCAGCGGTCGGAAGGTTGGCGGGGAGCTGTTTTTT.

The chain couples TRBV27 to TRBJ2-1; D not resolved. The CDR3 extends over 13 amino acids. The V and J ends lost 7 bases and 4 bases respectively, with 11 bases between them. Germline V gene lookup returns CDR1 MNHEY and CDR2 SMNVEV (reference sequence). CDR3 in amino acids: CASNSMGYNEQFF. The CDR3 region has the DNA TGTGCCAGCAACTCGATGGGGTACAATGAGCAGTTCTTC.

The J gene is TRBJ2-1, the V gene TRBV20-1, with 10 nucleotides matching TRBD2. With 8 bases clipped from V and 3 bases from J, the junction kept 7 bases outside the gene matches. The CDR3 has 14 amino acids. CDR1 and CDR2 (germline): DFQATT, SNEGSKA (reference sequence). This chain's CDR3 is CSSEREGLYNEQFF. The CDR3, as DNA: TGCAGTTCCGAGCGGGAGGGCCTCTACAATGAGCAGTTCTTC.